A single sample gave rise to the 14 T cell receptor beta chains below, sequenced in a study of blood T cell repertoires in COVID-19. Using immunoSEQ multiplex PCR, the repertoire was profiled, and TCRdb retains in-frame clones only, with some absent. The table has approximately 180,000 clones, about 80% seen once; the top ten hold 4% to 6.5%. Source material: PBMCs or T cells enriched from blood (not recorded which). These receptors originate from a woman aged 60 to 75 with acute COVID-19.

The V gene is TRBV10-1, the J gene TRBJ2-3; 7 nucleotides agree with TRBD1. J lost 5 bases, V lost 5 bases, and 7 bases had no gene match. The CDR3 is 14 residues long. Germline-derived CDR1 and CDR2 are WNHNN and SYGVQD (reference sequence). In nucleotides, the CDR3 is TGCGCCAGCAGTACCAGACAGGGCGGAGATACGCAGTATTTT. This translates into CASSTRQGGDTQYF.

This clone was detected only a few times. The chain has TRBV5-4 and TRBJ1-2, with D perhaps matching TRBD1 (6 bases). V was cut by 0 bases and J by 6 bases, with 9 bases left in between. The CDR3 has 13 amino acids. Germline loops: CDR1 SGHNT, CDR2 YYREEE (reference sequence). In DNA form, the CDR3 reads TGTGCCAGCAGCTTGGAAGGGACAAATGGCTACACCTTC. It is translated as CASSLEGTNGYTF. Using reference TRBV5-4 and TRBJ1-2 for the parts outside the CDR3, the full variable domain is ETGVTQSPTHLIKTRGQQVTLRCSSQSGHNTVSWYQQALGQGPQFIFQYYREEENGRGNFPPRFSGLQFPNYSSELNVNALELDDSALYLCASSLEGTNGYTFGSGTRLTVV.

The J gene is TRBJ2-3, the V gene TRBV7-9; 8 positions match TRBD2. The CDR3 is 15 amino acids. The V gene end was trimmed by 5 bases and the J gene end by 5 bases; junction bases not matched to a gene: 9. CDR1 and CDR2 (germline): SEHNR, FQNEAQ (reference sequence). CDR3 coding DNA: TGTGCCAGCAGCCCCGGGGGGGCGCTTATAGATACGCAGTATTTT. Amino acids: CASSPGGALIDTQYF.

J is TRBJ1-1 and V is TRBV9, with TRBD1 as a possible D gene (5 bases). Per the germline V gene, CDR1 is SGDLS and CDR2 is YYNGEE. The CDR3 totals 13 residues. V shed 4 bases and J shed 10 bases, with 17 bases lying between them. CDR3 residues: CASSPRPFGAAFF. CDR3 nucleotides: TGTGCCAGCAGCCCGCGGCCCTTTGGGGCAGCTTTCTTT.

V and J are TRBV18 and TRBJ1-6, with 12 bases fitting TRBD1. V gave up 2 bases and J gave up 9 bases; unmatched junction bases: 5. The V gene's germline CDR1 is KGHSH and CDR2 LQKENI. The CDR3 sequence is 16 residues long. For the CDR3, the DNA is TGTGCCAGCTCACCAGCGGGACAGGGGGCGGTTTCACCCCTCCACTTT. Residues: CASSPAGQGAVSPLHF.

The genes are TRBV6-5 and TRBJ1-2; TRBD1 might be the D (5 bases). CDR3 length: 14 amino acids. Germline CDR1 MNHEY, CDR2 SVGAGI. V lost 8 bases to trimming and J lost 8 bases, with 21 bases between them. The CDR3 DNA reads TGTGCCAGCCTTTTCCCCGGGGGAGGAGGCGGCTACACCTTC. Its protein is CASLFPGGGGGYTF.

This clone was seen a few times. This chain links TRBV28 with TRBJ2-5, with 7 bases identical to TRBD1. This CDR3 has 16 amino acids. Per germline, CDR1 MDHEN and CDR2 SYDVKM. Unmatched junction bases numbered 10, after V lost 6 bases and J lost 0 bases. The CDR3 nucleotides are TGTGCCAGCAGGAAGCGCTTGACAGGGTACCAAGAGACCCAGTACTTC. This translates into CASRKRLTGYQETQYF.

V is TRBV18 and J is TRBJ2-5, with TRBD2 matching over 9 bases. This CDR3 comprises 17 residues. V lost 1 base, J lost 3 bases, and 9 bases stayed unmatched. CDR1 is KGHSH and CDR2 is LQKENI in the germline V gene. CDR3 residues: CASSPRVIAGVEETQYF. CDR3 DNA sequence: TGTGCCAGCTCACCACGGGTGATAGCGGGAGTGGAAGAGACCCAGTACTTC.

The CDR3 DNA sequence: TGTGCCAGCAGCTTGAGACAGGCCATCGATACGCAGTATTTT. Encoded protein: CASSLRQAIDTQYF. The chain is built from TRBV5-5 and TRBJ2-3; D is possibly TRBD1 (6 bases). Germline CDR1 is SGHKS and CDR2 is YYEKEE (reference sequence). The CDR3 covers 14 residues. V was clipped by 1 base and J by 6 bases, with 12 bases between them.

The chain is built from TRBV7-2 and TRBJ2-7; 10 bases fit TRBD2. The CDR3 has 14 residues. The ends lost 5 bases at V and 4 bases at J; junction bases unmatched: 5. Germline CDR1 is SGHTA and CDR2 is FQGNSA. Written as DNA, the CDR3 is TGTGCCAGCAGCCACCGAGCGGGAGGGTACGAGCAGTACTTC. Translated: CASSHRAGGYEQYF. The whole variable domain, remainder taken from reference TRBV7-2 and TRBJ2-7, is GAGVSQSPSNKVTEKGKDVELRCDPISGHTALYWYRQSLGQGLEFLIYFQGNSAPDKSGLPSDRFSAERTGGSVSTLTIQRTQQEDSAVYLCASSHRAGGYEQYFGPGTRLTVT.

This sequence joins TRBV5-6 and TRBJ1-6; possibly TRBD1 for D (5 bases). CDR1 SGHDT and CDR2 YYEEEE come from the germline V gene. The CDR3 has 14 residues. V gave up 2 bases and J gave up 12 bases, with 15 bases separating them. The CDR3 DNA sequence: TGTGCCAGCAGCTTAAGGGCAAAAAGGGGACCCCTCCACTTT. This translates into CASSLRAKRGPLHF.

A single count supports this clone. The chain recombines TRBV6-5 with TRBJ1-6; D is perhaps TRBD1 (6 bases). CDR3 length equals 16 residues. Germline V gene lookup returns CDR1 MNHEY and CDR2 SVGAGI. The V and J ends lost 0 bases and 7 bases respectively, with 13 bases between them. CDR3 sequence (DNA): TGTGCCAGCAGTTACTCGATAGGGACACTGAATTCACCCCTCCACTTT. The encoded protein is CASSYSIGTLNSPLHF.

The V and J genes are TRBV11-2 and TRBJ2-7; TRBD1 matches 7 bases. The CDR3 totals 16 residues. The germline CDR1 and CDR2 sequences are SGHAT and FQNNGV. V dropped 5 bases and J dropped 2; count of bases not matched to a gene: 12. The CDR3 loop reads CASSTLRGRGTYEQYF. The CDR3, as DNA: TGTGCCAGCAGCACACTGAGGGGCAGGGGGACCTACGAGCAGTACTTC.

V and J are TRBV6-5 and TRBJ1-1; D may be TRBD1 (5 bases). Trimming took 6 bases from V and 7 from J, leaving 9 bases between them. CDR3 length: 11 residues. The germline V gene encodes CDR1 MNHEY and CDR2 SVGAGI. DNA of the CDR3: TGTGCCAGCAGGGAGGGGTTTGAAGCTTTCTTT. This gives the protein CASREGFEAFF.